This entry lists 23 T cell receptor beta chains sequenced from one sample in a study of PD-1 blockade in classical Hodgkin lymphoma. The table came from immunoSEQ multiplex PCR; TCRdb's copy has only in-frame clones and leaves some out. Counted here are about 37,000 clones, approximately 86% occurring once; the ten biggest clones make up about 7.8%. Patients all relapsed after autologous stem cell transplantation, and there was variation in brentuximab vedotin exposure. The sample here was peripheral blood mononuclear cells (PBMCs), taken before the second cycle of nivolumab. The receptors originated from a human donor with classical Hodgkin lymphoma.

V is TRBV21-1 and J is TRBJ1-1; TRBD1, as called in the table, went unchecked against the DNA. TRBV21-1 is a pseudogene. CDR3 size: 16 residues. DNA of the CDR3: TGTGCCAGCAGCCCTCAGGGACAGGGGCAGAACACTGAAGCTTTCTTT. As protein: CASSPQGQGQNTEAFF.

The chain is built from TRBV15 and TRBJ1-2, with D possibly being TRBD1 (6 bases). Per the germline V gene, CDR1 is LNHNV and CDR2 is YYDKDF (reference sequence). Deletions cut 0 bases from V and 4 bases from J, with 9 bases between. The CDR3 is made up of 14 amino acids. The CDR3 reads CATSREGGGYGYTF. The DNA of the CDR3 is TGTGCCACCAGCAGAGAAGGGGGGGGCTATGGCTACACCTTC.

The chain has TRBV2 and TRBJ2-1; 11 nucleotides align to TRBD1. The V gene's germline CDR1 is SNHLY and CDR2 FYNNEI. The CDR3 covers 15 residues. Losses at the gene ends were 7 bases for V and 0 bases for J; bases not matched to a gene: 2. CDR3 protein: CASTGTGGSYNEQFF. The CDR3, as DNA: TGTGCCAGCACCGGGACAGGGGGCTCCTACAATGAGCAGTTCTTC.

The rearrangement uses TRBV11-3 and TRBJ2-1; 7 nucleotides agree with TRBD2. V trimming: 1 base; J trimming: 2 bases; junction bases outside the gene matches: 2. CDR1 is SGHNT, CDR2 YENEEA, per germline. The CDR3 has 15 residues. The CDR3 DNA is TGTGCCAGCAGCTTAGCGGGGACTACCTACAATGAGCAGTTCTTC. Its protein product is CASSLAGTTYNEQFF. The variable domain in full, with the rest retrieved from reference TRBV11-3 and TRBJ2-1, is EAGVVQSPRYKIIEKKQPVAFWCNPISGHNTLYWYLQNLGQGPELLIRYENEEAVDDSQLPKDRFSAERLKGVDSTLKIQPAELGDSAVYLCASSLAGTTYNEQFFGPGTRLTVL.

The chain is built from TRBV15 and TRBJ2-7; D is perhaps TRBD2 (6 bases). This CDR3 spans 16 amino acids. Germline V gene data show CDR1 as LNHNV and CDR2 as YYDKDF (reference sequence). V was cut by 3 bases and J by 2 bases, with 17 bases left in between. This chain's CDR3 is CATSRGEGLSAYEQYF. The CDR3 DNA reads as TGTGCCACCAGCAGGGGTGAGGGACTTTCAGCCTACGAGCAGTACTTC. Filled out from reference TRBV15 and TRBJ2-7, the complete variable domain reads DAMVIQNPRYQVTQFGKPVTLSCSQTLNHNVMYWYQQKSSQAPKLLFHYYDKDFNNEADTPDNFQSRRPNTSFCFLDIRSPGLGDTAMYLCATSRGEGLSAYEQYFGPGTRLTVT.

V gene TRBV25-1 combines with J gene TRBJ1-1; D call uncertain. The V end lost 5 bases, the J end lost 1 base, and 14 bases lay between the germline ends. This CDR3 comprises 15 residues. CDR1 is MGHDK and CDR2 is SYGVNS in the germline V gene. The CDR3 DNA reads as TGTGCCAGCAGTACCTGGGATTTGACGAACACTGAAGCTTTCTTT. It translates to CASSTWDLTNTEAFF. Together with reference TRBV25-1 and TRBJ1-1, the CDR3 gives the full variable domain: EADIYQTPRYLVIGTGKKITLECSQTMGHDKMYWYQQDPGMELHLIHYSYGVNSTEKGDLSSESTVSRIRTEHFPLTLESARPSHTSQYLCASSTWDLTNTEAFFGQGTRLTVV.

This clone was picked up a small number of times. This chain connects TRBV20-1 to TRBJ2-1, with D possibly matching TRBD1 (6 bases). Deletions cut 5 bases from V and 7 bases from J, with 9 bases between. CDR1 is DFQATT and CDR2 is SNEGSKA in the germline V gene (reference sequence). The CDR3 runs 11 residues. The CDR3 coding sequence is TGCAGTGCTGGGGGCCGGAATGAGCAGTTCTTC. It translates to CSAGGRNEQFF.

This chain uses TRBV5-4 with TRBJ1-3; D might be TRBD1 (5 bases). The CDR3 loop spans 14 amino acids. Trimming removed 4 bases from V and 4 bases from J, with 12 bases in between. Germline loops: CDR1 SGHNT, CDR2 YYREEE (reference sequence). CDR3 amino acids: CASSPSGGGNTIYF. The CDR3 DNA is TGTGCCAGCAGCCCCAGTGGGGGAGGAAACACCATATATTTT.

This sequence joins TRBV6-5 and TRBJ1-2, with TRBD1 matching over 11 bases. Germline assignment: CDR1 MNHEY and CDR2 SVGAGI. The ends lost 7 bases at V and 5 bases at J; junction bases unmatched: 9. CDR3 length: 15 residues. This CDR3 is CASITPGQGVYGYTF. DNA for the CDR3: TGTGCCAGCATAACACCGGGACAGGGGGTTTATGGCTACACCTTC.

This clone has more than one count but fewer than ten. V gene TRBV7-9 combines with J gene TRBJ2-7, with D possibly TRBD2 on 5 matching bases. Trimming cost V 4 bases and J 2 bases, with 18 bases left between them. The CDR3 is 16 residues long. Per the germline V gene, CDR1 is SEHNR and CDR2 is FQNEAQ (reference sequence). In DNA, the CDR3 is TGTGCCAGCAGCTCACCACAACTGACGGGAACCTACGAGCAGTACTTC. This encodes CASSSPQLTGTYEQYF. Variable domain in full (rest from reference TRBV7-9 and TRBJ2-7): DTGVSQNPRHKITKRGQNVTFRCDPISEHNRLYWYRQTLGQGPEFLTYFQNEAQLEKSRLLSDRFSAERPKGSFSTLEIQRTEQGDSAMYLCASSSPQLTGTYEQYFGPGTRLTVT.

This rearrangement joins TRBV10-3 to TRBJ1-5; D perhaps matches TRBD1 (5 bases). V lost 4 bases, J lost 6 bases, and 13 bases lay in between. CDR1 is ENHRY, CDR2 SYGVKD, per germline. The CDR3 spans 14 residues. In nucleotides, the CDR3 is TGTGCCATCAGTGGATTTGGGGGTTTTCAGCCCCAGCATTTT. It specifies CAISGFGGFQPQHF.

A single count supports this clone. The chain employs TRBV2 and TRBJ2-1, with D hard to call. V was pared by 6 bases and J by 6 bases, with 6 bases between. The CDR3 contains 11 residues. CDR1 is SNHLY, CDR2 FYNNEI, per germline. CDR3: CASRPRNEQFF. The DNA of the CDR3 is TGTGCCAGCAGACCTCGCAATGAGCAGTTCTTC.

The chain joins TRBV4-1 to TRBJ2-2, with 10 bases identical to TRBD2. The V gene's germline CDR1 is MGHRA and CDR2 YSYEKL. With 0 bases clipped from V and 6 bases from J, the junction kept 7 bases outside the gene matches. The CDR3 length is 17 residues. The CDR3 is CASSQDLGLAGAGELFF. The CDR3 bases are TGCGCCAGCAGCCAAGATCTTGGGCTAGCGGGAGCCGGGGAGCTGTTTTTT.

CDR3 protein: CASSPRSRGQAWDTQYF. The CDR3 coding sequence is TGTGCCAGCAGCCCAAGATCGCGAGGGCAGGCGTGGGATACGCAGTATTTT. The genes are TRBV4-2 and TRBJ2-3; weak D call: TRBD2 (5 bases). From germline, CDR1 is LGHNA and CDR2 YNFKEQ. CDR3 length: 17 amino acids. V shed 4 bases and J shed 6 bases, with 23 bases lying between them.

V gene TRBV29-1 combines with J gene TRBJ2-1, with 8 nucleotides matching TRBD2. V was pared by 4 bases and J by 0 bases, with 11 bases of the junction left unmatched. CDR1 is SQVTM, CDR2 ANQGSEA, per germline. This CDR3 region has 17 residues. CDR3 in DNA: TGCAGCGTTGTGGCTCCCACTAGCGGTAGCTCCTACAATGAGCAGTTCTTC. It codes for CSVVAPTSGSSYNEQFF.

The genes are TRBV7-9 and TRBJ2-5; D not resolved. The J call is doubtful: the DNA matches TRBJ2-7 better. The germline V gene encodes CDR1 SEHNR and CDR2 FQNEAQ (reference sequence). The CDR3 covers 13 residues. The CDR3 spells CASSLEPGYEQYF. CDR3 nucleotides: TGTGCCAGCAGCTTAGAACCAGGTTACGAGCAGTACTTC.

The CDR3 DNA is TGTGCCAGCAGCGCGGCAGGGGCGGGAGGGGCGTGGGAGACCCAGTACTTC. Amino acids: CASSAAGAGGAWETQYF. The rearrangement uses TRBV9 and TRBJ2-5; 9 bases are a match to TRBD2. Per the germline V gene, CDR1 is SGDLS and CDR2 is YYNGEE. V was pared by 3 bases and J by 5 bases, with 14 bases of the junction left unmatched. This CDR3 contains 17 residues.

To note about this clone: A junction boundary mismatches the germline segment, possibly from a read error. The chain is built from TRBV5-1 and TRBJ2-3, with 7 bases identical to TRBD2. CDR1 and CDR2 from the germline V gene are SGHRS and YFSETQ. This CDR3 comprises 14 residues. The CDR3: CASSQSTGLADPNF. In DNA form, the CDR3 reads TGCGCCAGCAGCCAAAGTACGGGTCTAGCGGACCCGAATTTT.

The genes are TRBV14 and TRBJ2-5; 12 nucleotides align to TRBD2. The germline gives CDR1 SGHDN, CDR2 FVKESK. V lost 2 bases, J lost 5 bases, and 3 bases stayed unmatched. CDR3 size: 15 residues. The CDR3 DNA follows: TGTGCCAGCAGCCAACGACTAGCGGGAGCGGAGACCCAGTACTTC. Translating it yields CASSQRLAGAETQYF. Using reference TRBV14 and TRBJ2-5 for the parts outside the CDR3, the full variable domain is EAGVTQFPSHSVIEKGQTVTLRCDPISGHDNLYWYRRVMGKEIKFLLHFVKESKQDESGMPNNRFLAERTGGTYSTLKVQPAELEDSGVYFCASSQRLAGAETQYFGPGTRLLVL.

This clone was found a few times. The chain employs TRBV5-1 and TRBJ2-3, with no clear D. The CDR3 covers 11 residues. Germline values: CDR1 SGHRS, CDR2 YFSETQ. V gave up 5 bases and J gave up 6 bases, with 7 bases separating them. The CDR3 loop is CASRYSDTQYF. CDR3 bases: TGCGCCAGCAGGTATTCGGATACGCAGTATTTT.

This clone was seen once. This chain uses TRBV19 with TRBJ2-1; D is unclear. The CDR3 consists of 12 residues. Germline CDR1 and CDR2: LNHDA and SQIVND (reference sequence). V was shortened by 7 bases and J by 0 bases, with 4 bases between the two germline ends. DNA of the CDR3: TGTGCCAGTACCGCCTCCTACAATGAGCAGTTCTTC. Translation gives CASTASYNEQFF.

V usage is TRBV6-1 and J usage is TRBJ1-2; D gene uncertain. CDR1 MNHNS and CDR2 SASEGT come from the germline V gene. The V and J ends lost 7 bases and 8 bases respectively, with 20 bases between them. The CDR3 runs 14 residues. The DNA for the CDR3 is TGTGCCAGCAACCTAAGCCCAGGTTCTCAGGGCTACACCTTC. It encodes CASNLSPGSQGYTF.

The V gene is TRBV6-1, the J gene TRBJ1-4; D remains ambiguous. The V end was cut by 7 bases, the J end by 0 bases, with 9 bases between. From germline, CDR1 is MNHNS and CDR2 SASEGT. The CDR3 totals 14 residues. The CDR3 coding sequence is TGTGCCAGCACACGACAAGCAACTAATGAAAAACTGTTTTTT. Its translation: CASTRQATNEKLFF.